These T cell receptor beta chains were read from a single sample in a study of T cell responses to AZD1222 COVID-19 vaccine. This table comes from immunoSEQ multiplex PCR, and its TCRdb copy is limited to in-frame clones, with some not included. The table includes around 150,000 clones, 85% to 90% detected once. Source: peripheral blood, taken on day 0 of AZD1222 vaccination. Receptors were obtained from an adult in good health. The CDR3 runs from the conserved cysteine through the conserved F or W. The order of the fields is V gene, clone size, D gene, J gene, CDR3 DNA, CDR3 protein. D genes are given only for firm matches. Rows may omit the clone size; those that give it use once, few, many or a size class.

V gene: TRBV6-2/TRBV6-3
clone size: NA
D gene: NA
J gene: TRBJ2-1
CDR3 DNA: TGTGCCAGCAGTTACCCCTTTGAGCAGTTCTTC
CDR3 protein: CASSYPFEQFF

V gene: TRBV28
clone size: NA
D gene: TRBD1
J gene: TRBJ1-5
CDR3 DNA: TGTGCCAGCAGTTCTCCGGGACAGCATCAGCCCCAGCATTTT
CDR3 protein: CASSSPGQHQPQHF

V gene: TRBV5-6
clone size: NA
D gene: TRBD2
J gene: TRBJ2-2
CDR3 DNA: TGTGCCAGCAGCCAAAGCGGGGGGGCCGTAACCGGGGAGCTGTTTTTT
CDR3 protein: CASSQSGGAVTGELFF

V gene: TRBV19
clone size: NA
D gene: NA
J gene: TRBJ2-2
CDR3 DNA: TGTGCCAGTAGTATAACGAACGGGGAGCTGTTTTTT
CDR3 protein: CASSITNGELFF

V gene: TRBV6-4
clone size: NA
D gene: TRBD2
J gene: TRBJ2-2
CDR3 DNA: TGTGCCAGCAAGCTAGCGGGCGAGGCCGGGGAGCTGTTTTTT
CDR3 protein: CASKLAGEAGELFF

V gene: TRBV28
clone size: once
D gene: NA
J gene: TRBJ1-5
CDR3 DNA: TGTGCCAGCAGTTTGGGGGGTCAGCCCCAGCATTTT
CDR3 protein: CASSLGGQPQHF

V gene: TRBV3-1/TRBV3-2
clone size: NA
D gene: NA
J gene: TRBJ1-5
CDR3 DNA: TGTGCCAGCAGCCTCCAGGGGTGCCAGTCCCAGCATTTT
CDR3 protein: CASSLQGCQSQHF

V gene: TRBV5-5
clone size: NA
D gene: NA
J gene: TRBJ1-6
CDR3 DNA: TGTGCCAGCAGCTTCACAGGAGGGGACTCACCCCTCCACTTT
CDR3 protein: CASSFTGGDSPLHF

V gene: TRBV27
clone size: NA
D gene: TRBD1
J gene: TRBJ1-5
CDR3 DNA: TGTGCCAGCAGTTCAACCCCGGGACAGAGCAATCAGCCCCAGCATTTT
CDR3 protein: CASSSTPGQSNQPQHF

V gene: TRBV7-2
clone size: NA
D gene: NA
J gene: TRBJ1-1
CDR3 DNA: TGTGCCAGCAGCTTGGGGCGTACGAGCAACACTGAAGCTTTCTTT
CDR3 protein: CASSLGRTSNTEAFF

V gene: TRBV7-9
clone size: NA
D gene: NA
J gene: TRBJ2-7
CDR3 DNA: TGTGCCAGCAGCTTCGGGACGAGGGATTACGAGCAGTACTTC
CDR3 protein: CASSFGTRDYEQYF

V gene: TRBV5-4
clone size: NA
D gene: TRBD2
J gene: TRBJ2-1
CDR3 DNA: TGTGCCAGCAGCACCGCCGGGGGGCTAGCGGGATACAATGAGCAGTTCTTC
CDR3 protein: CASSTAGGLAGYNEQFF

V gene: TRBV13
clone size: many
D gene: NA
J gene: TRBJ1-5
CDR3 DNA: TGTGCCAGCAGCTCGGGGGAGGGCAATCAGCCCCAGCATTTT
CDR3 protein: CASSSGEGNQPQHF

V gene: TRBV2
clone size: NA
D gene: NA
J gene: TRBJ1-1
CDR3 DNA: TGTGCCGGATCACAGGGTACTGCTGAAGCTTTCTTT
CDR3 protein: CAGSQGTAEAFF

V gene: TRBV4-2
clone size: NA
D gene: NA
J gene: TRBJ1-1
CDR3 DNA: TGTGCCAGCAGCCAAGATTTACAGGGTTTCGGCTGGAACACTGAAGCTTTCTTT
CDR3 protein: CASSQDLQGFGWNTEAFF

V gene: TRBV6-5
clone size: NA
D gene: TRBD1
J gene: TRBJ2-7
CDR3 DNA: TGTGCCAGCAGTTACGCGGGACAGGGTTACGAGCAGTACTTC
CDR3 protein: CASSYAGQGYEQYF